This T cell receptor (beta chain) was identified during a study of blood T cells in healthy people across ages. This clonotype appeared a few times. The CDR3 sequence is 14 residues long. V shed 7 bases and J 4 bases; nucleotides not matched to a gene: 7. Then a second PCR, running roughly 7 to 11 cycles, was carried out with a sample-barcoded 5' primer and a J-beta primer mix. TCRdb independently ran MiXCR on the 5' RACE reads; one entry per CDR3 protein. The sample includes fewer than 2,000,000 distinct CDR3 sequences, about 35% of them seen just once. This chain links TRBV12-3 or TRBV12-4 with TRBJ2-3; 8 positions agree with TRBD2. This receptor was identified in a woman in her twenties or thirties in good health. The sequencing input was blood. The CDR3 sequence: CASKILAVADTQYF. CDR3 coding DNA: TGTGCCAGCAAAATACTAGCGGTGGCAGATACGCAGTATTTT.